This T cell receptor (beta chain) emerged from a study of T cell responses to AZD1222 COVID-19 vaccine. The data were produced by immunoSEQ multiplex PCR, yet TCRdb's version contains in-frame clones alone and is incomplete. The sample holds about 100,000 clones; approximately 93% are singletons and the top ten take about 8.3%. CDR3 length: 15 amino acids. The V and J ends lost 3 bases and 6 bases respectively, with 18 bases between them. Looked up from germline, CDR1 is LGHDT and CDR2 is YNNKEL (reference sequence). This clone was detected only a few times. Its antigen is unidentified. Whole-study results and caveats: The sample set comprised mostly white British donors with more females, and clonal diversity was possibly underestimated. Compared with day 0, the breadth and depth of the Spike-specific TCR repertoire rose significantly after two doses of AZD1222. The study reported that nearly half of spike-specific TCRs target unmutated variant regions. After the peak T cell response, and only then, were repertoires sampled.

The sample here was peripheral blood, taken 28 days after the second AZD1222 dose. This clonotype originated in an adult who received the AZD1222 COVID-19 vaccine. V gene TRBV3-1 (or the pseudogene TRBV3-2) combines with J gene TRBJ2-7; D perhaps matches TRBD2 (6 bases). The CDR3 sequence is CASSQGPTGSGEQYF. The CDR3 DNA sequence: TGTGCCAGCAGCCAGGGGCCCACGGGTAGCGGCGAGCAGTACTTC.